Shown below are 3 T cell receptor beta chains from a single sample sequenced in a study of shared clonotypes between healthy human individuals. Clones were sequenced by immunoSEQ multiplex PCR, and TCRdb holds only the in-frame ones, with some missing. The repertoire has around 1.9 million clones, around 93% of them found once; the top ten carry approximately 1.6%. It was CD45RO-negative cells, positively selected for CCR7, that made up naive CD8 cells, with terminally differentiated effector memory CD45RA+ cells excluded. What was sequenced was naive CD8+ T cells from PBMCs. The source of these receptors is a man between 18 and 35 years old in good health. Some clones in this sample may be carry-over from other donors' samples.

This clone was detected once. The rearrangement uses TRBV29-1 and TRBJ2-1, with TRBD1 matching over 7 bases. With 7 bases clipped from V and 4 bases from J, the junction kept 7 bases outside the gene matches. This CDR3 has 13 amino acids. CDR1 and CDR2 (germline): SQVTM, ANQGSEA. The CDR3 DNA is TGCAGCGCACCGGGACAGATGTACAATGAGCAGTTCTTC. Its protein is CSAPGQMYNEQFF.

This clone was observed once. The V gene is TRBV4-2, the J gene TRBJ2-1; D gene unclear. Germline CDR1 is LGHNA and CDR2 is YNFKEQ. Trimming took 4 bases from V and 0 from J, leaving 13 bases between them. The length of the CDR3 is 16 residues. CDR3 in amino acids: CASSPLGMSSYNEQFF. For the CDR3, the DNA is TGTGCCAGCAGCCCACTTGGTATGAGCTCCTACAATGAGCAGTTCTTC.

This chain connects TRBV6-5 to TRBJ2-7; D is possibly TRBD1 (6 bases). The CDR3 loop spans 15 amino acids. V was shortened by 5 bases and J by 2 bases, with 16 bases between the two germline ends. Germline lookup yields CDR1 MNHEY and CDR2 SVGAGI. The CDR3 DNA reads TGTGCCAGCAGTACCGTGGACAGTGCCCCCTACGAGCAGTACTTC. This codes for CASSTVDSAPYEQYF.